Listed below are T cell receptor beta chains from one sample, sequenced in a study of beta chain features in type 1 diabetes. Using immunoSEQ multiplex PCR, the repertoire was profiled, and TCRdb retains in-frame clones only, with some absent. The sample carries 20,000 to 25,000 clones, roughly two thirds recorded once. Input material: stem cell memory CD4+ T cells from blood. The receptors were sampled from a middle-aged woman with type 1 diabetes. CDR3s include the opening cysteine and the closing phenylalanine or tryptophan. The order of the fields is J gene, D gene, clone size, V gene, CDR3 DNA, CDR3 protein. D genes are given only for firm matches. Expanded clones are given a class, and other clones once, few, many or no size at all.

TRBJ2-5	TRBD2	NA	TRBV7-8	TGTGCCAGCAGCTTAGTGAGCGGGGGGGGTCCGTCAGAGACCCAGTACTTC	CASSLVSGGGPSETQYF
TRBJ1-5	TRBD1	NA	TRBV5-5	TGTGCCAGCAGCCCAGGGGGGAAGAGCAATCAGCCCCAGCATTTT	CASSPGGKSNQPQHF
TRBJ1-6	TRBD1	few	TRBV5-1	TGCGCCAGCAGCTTTACAGGGGTCAATAATTCACCCCTCCACTTT	CASSFTGVNNSPLHF
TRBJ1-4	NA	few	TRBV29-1	TGCAGCGCCCGACAGCCCGGTGAAAAACTGTTTTTT	CSARQPGEKLFF
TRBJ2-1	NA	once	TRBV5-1	TGCGCCAGCAGCTTGGAGACTTACAATGAGCAGTTCTTC	CASSLETYNEQFF
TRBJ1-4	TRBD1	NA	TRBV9	TGTGCCAGCAGTCCTACAGGGGGCGCGGGTGAAAAACTGTTTTTT	CASSPTGGAGEKLFF
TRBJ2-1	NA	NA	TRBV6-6	TGTGCCAGCAGTTTAGGGGTCAGCTCCTACAATGAGCAGTTCTTC	CASSLGVSSYNEQFF
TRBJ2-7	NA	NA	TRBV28	TGTGCCAGCAGTTTCGGACACGGTGGCGAGCAGTACTTC	CASSFGHGGEQYF
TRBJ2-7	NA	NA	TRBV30	TGTGCCTGGAGTAGGCCCTGGGCGGGCGAGCAGTACTTC	CAWSRPWAGEQYF
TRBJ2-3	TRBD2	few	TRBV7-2	TGTGCCAGCACCCCGGGAGGCCGCAGCACAGATACGCAGTATTTT	CASTPGGRSTDTQYF
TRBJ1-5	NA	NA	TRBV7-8	TGTGCCAGCAGCTTAGATATATCCTCTCAGCCCCAGCATTTT	CASSLDISSQPQHF
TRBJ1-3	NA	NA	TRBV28	TGTGCCAGCAGTTTAGGAGGAGCCTCTGGAAACACCATATATTTT	CASSLGGASGNTIYF
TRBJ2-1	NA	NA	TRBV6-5	TGTGCCAGCAGTTCCCCCCGGCCGGGCAATGAGCAGTTCTTC	CASSSPRPGNEQFF
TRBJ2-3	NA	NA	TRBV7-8	TGTGCCAGCAGCTTGGCGGGACTCTCGGGCGATACGCAGTATTTT	CASSLAGLSGDTQYF
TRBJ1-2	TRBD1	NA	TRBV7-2	TGTGCCAGCAGCCCAGCCGACAGGGAAGGTGGCTACACCTTC	CASSPADREGGYTF
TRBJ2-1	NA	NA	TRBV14	TGTGCCAGCTCCCAACTCTGGACTACCTCTATGGGTGAGCAGTTCTTC	CASSQLWTTSMGEQFF